The clone carrying this T cell receptor (beta chain) was recorded a few times. The sample originates from a study of control samples from healthy donors and cancer patients. Repertoires were generated with immunoSEQ multiplex PCR, while TCRdb's copy carries only in-frame clones and drops some. The sample shows 110,000 or so clones, more than 80% of them seen only once. The sequence was collected from a man over 45 in good health. Sequencing was carried out using blood.

The CDR3 here is CASSGQGGMAFF. The CDR3 nucleotides read TGTGCCAGCAGCGGACAGGGGGGAATGGCTTTCTTT. The V call is TRBV7-9, the J call TRBJ1-1; 10 bases are shared with TRBD1. J gave up 11 bases and V 5 bases, and 5 bases lay outside the gene matches. Germline CDR1 is SEHNR and CDR2 is FQNEAQ (reference sequence). The CDR3 loop spans 12 amino acids.